This is a list of T cell receptor beta chains from one sample in a study of T cell responses to AZD1222 COVID-19 vaccine. TCRdb's table, derived via immunoSEQ multiplex PCR, lists solely in-frame clones and lacks some. Found here are 180,000 or so clones, 85% to 90% of them singletons; the top ten hold about 4.3%. The sample consisted of peripheral blood, taken 28 days after the second dose of the MenACWY control vaccine. These receptors all come from an adult who received the MenACWY meningococcal vaccine as a control. The CDR3 runs from the conserved cysteine through the conserved F or W. Fields, in order: CDR3 length, V gene, clone size, J gene, D gene, CDR3 protein, CDR3 DNA. The D gene is left open where the match is weak. Size is omitted from some rows. Given values are once, few, many or a class for expanded clones.

15,TRBV6-2/TRBV6-3,.,TRBJ1-4,TRBD1,CASSYMDRVQEKLFF,TGTGCCAGCAGTTACATGGACAGGGTTCAAGAAAAACTGTTTTTT
13,TRBV10-3,.,TRBJ1-2,.,CAIRGLDGYGYTF,TGTGCCATCAGGGGACTCGACGGCTATGGCTACACCTTC
16,TRBV2,.,TRBJ2-3,TRBD2,CASSGTSGRSTDTQYF,TGTGCCAGCAGTGGGACTAGCGGGAGGAGCACAGATACGCAGTATTTT
14,TRBV27,.,TRBJ1-2,.,CASSPRPQGFRYTF,TGTGCCAGCAGTCCCCGCCCCCAAGGGTTTAGGTACACCTTC
17,TRBV6-2/TRBV6-3,.,TRBJ2-2,TRBD1,CASSLDRSILYTGELFF,TGTGCCAGCAGTTTGGACAGGTCAATCCTCTACACCGGGGAGCTGTTTTTT
14,TRBV7-9,.,TRBJ2-1,TRBD1,CASSRFLDRGEQFF,TGTGCCAGCAGTAGGTTCCTCGACAGGGGGGAGCAGTTCTTC
15,TRBV12-5,.,TRBJ2-1,TRBD2,CASGPGTSGRYEQFF,TGTGCTAGTGGCCCCGGGACTAGCGGGAGGTATGAGCAGTTCTTC
17,TRBV7-3,.,TRBJ2-6,TRBD1,CASSQTGARSGANVLTF,TGTGCCAGCAGCCAGACAGGGGCCCGCTCTGGGGCCAACGTCCTGACTTTC
16,TRBV27,.,TRBJ1-6,TRBD1,CASRGVGDRGPSPLHF,TGTGCCAGCAGGGGGGTAGGGGACAGGGGGCCTTCACCCCTCCACTTT
14,TRBV5-6,.,TRBJ1-5,.,CASSLGGLTSPQHF,TGTGCCAGCAGCTTGGGGGGCCTGACCAGCCCCCAGCATTTT
15,TRBV4-1,.,TRBJ2-7,TRBD1,CASSHTRDRGYEQYF,TGCGCCAGCAGCCACACCCGGGACAGGGGCTACGAGCAGTACTTC
12,TRBV28,.,TRBJ2-7,.,CASSSPRDEQYF,TGTGCCAGCAGTTCCCCGAGGGACGAGCAGTACTTC
14,TRBV19,.,TRBJ2-2,.,CASIPQGNTGELFF,TGTGCCAGTATCCCACAGGGCAACACCGGGGAGCTGTTTTTT
15,TRBV18,.,TRBJ2-7,.,CASSPGQASSYEQYF,TGTGCCAGCTCACCAGGGCAGGCTTCCTCCTACGAGCAGTACTTC
15,TRBV28,once,TRBJ1-6,TRBD1,CASRHMGQSNSPLHF,TGTGCCAGCAGGCACATGGGACAGAGTAATTCACCCCTCCACTTT
18,TRBV6-1,.,TRBJ1-5,.,CASSEGFGGTGLYQPQHF,TGTGCCAGCAGTGAAGGGTTTGGAGGGACGGGTCTCTATCAGCCCCAGCATTTT
11,TRBV28,.,TRBJ2-7,.,CASSLWVEQYF,TGTGCCAGCAGTTTATGGGTAGAGCAGTACTTC
13,TRBV10-2,once,TRBJ2-7,TRBD2,CASISGGGYEQYF,TGCGCCAGCATCTCCGGGGGGGGCTACGAGCAGTACTTC
15,TRBV18,.,TRBJ2-3,TRBD1,CASSPMAGGQDTQYF,TGTGCCAGCTCACCAATGGCAGGGGGCCAAGATACGCAGTATTTT
15,TRBV28,.,TRBJ1-6,.,CASCTTEGSGSPLHF,TGTGCCAGCTGTACAACAGAGGGCTCAGGGTCACCCCTCCACTTT
14,TRBV6-2/TRBV6-3,.,TRBJ1-1,TRBD1,CASSYGQGEGEAFF,TGTGCCAGCAGTTACGGACAGGGGGAGGGTGAAGCTTTCTTT
15,TRBV7-2,.,TRBJ1-5,.,CASSLAAGNNQPQHF,TGTGCCAGCAGCTTAGCCGCAGGGAACAATCAGCCCCAGCATTTT
15,TRBV10-3,.,TRBJ2-1,.,CAISESRSANNEQFF,TGTGCCATCAGTGAGTCAAGGTCGGCCAACAATGAGCAGTTCTTC
15,TRBV3-1/TRBV3-2,.,TRBJ1-2,TRBD1,CASSQERTGSYGYTF,TGTGCCAGCAGCCAAGAGAGGACAGGGAGCTATGGCTACACCTTC
14,TRBV27,.,TRBJ2-3,.,CASSPTSPTDTQYF,TGTGCCAGCAGTCCAACTTCCCCCACAGATACGCAGTATTTT
13,TRBV6-2/TRBV6-3,.,TRBJ2-7,.,CASSFSPRDKQYF,TGTGCCAGCAGTTTCTCCCCCCGGGACAAGCAGTACTTC
11,TRBV30,.,TRBJ1-4,.,CASVSNEKLFF,TGTGCCTCCGTGAGTAATGAAAAACTGTTTTTT